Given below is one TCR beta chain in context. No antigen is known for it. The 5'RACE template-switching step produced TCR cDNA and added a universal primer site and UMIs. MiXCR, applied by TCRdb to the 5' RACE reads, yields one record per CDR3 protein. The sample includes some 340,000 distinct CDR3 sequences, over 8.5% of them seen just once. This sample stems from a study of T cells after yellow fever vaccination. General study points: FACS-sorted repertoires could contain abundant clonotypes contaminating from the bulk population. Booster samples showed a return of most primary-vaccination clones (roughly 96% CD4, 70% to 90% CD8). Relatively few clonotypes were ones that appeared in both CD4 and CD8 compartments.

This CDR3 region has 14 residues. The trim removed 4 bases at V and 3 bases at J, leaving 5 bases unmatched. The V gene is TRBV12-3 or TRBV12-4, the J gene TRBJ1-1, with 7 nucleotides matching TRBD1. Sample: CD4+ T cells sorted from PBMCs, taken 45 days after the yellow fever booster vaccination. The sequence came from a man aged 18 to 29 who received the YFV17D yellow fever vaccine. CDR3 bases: TGTGCCAGCAGTTCCGAACAGGGGTACACTGAAGCTTTCTTT. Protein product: CASSSEQGYTEAFF.